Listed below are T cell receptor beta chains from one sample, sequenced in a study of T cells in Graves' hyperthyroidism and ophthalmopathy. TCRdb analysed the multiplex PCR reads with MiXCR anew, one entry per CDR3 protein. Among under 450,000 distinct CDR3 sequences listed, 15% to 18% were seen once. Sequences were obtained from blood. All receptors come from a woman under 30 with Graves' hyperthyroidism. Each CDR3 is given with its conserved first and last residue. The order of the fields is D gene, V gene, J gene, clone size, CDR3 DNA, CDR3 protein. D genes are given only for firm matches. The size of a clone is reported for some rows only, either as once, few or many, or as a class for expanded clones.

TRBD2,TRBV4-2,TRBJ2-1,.,TGTGCCGGCAGCCAAGCTAGCGGGGGGGACCCCTACAATGAGCAGTTCTTC,CAGSQASGGDPYNEQFF
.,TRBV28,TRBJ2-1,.,TGTGCCAGCAGTTTTATGGCAGGGGCTCACAATGAGCAGTTCTTC,CASSFMAGAHNEQFF
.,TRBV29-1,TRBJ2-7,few,TGCAGCGTTGAAATAGGTGGCGGGTCCGCCTACGAGCAGTACTTC,CSVEIGGGSAYEQYF
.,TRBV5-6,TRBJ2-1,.,TGTGCCAGCAGCTTGGCCGGGACCGATGAGCAGTTCTTC,CASSLAGTDEQFF
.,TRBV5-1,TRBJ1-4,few,TGCGCCAGCAGCTTGGTGTGGCAGCCTAATGAAAAACTGTTTTTT,CASSLVWQPNEKLFF
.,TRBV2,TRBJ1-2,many,TGTGCCAGCATACCTCGGACAAATCCTAACTATGGCTACACCTTC,CASIPRTNPNYGYTF
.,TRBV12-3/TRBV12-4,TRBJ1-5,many,TGTGCCAGCAGTACTGGACATCATGTGCCCCAGCATTTT,CASSTGHHVPQHF
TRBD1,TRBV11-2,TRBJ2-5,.,TGTGCCAGCAGCCGCCGCCCCCGGGACAGAGAACCACAGTACTTC,CASSRRPRDREPQYF
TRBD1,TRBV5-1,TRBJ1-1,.,TGCGCCAGCAGCTTTGGGACAGGGTACGATGAAGCTTTCTTT,CASSFGTGYDEAFF
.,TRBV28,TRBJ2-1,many,TGTGCCAGCAGTTTTCCGCCCCGGAGCTCCTACAATGAGCAGTTCTTC,CASSFPPRSSYNEQFF
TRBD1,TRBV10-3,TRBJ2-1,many,TGTGCCAGAGAGGGGACAGCCATAACGAGCTCCTACAATGAGCAGTTCTTC,CAREGTAITSSYNEQFF
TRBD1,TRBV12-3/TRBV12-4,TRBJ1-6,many,TGTGCCAGCAGTTTAAGGGACAGGGGAAAGTCACCCCTCCACTTT,CASSLRDRGKSPLHF
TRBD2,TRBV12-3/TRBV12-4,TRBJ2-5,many,TGTGCCAGCAGCCGTCCTAGGCCTCGCGGACTAGCGGGAGGAGTTGAGACCCAGTACTTC,CASSRPRPRGLAGGVETQYF
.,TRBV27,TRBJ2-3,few,TGTGCCAGCAGCCATCGGACAGCCACAGATACGCAGTATTTT,CASSHRTATDTQYF
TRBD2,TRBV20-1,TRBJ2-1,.,TGCAGTGCTAGACCTAGCGGGACCGGGTACAATGAGCAGTTCTTC,CSARPSGTGYNEQFF
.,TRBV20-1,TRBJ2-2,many,TGCAGTGCTGCGAGGACCACCGGGGAGCTGTTTTTT,CSAARTTGELFF
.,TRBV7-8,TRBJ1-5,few,TGTGCCAGCAGCCCAGAGATAAGGCAGCCCCAGCATTTT,CASSPEIRQPQHF
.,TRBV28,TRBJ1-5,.,TGTGCCAGCAGTTCTCCGAGCGGACTTTCTAAACCCCAGCATTTT,CASSSPSGLSKPQHF
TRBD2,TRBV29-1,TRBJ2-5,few,TGCAGCGTAAAACTAGCGGGGTTACAAGAGACCCAGTACTTC,CSVKLAGLQETQYF
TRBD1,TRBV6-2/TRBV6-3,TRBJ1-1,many,TGTGCCAGCACCCCGGTGACAGGGTTTATCACTGAAGCTTTCTTT,CASTPVTGFITEAFF
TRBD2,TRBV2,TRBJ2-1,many,TGTGCCAGGAGACTAGCGGGATCGCCTGAGCAGTTCTTC,CARRLAGSPEQFF
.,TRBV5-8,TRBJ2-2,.,TGTGCCAGCAGCTTGGCCCCGTCGATGGGCGGGGAGCTGTTTTTT,CASSLAPSMGGELFF
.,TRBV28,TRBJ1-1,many,TGTGCCAGCGGTAGAACAGCCTCCACTGAAGCTTTCTTT,CASGRTASTEAFF
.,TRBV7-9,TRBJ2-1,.,TGTGCCAGCAGCTTACCACAGGGCTCACAACCCTACAATGAGCAGTTCTTC,CASSLPQGSQPYNEQFF
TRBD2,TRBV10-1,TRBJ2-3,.,TGCGCCAGCAGTGAAATTATAGCGGGGTCCGGCACAGATACGCAGTATTTT,CASSEIIAGSGTDTQYF
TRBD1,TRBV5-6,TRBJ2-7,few,TGTGCCAGCAGCTTACAGGGGATTGCCTACGAGCAGTACTTC,CASSLQGIAYEQYF
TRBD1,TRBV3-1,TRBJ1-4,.,TGTGCCAGTGGCCACGACAGGGTCATTAGGGAAAAACTGTTTTTT,CASGHDRVIREKLFF
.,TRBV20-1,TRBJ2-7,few,TGCAGTGCTGGACAGTTGCTAACCTACGAGCAGTACTTC,CSAGQLLTYEQYF
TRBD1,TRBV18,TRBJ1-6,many,TGTGCCAGCTCACCGACGGACAGGAGGGGTTCACCCCTCCACTTT,CASSPTDRRGSPLHF
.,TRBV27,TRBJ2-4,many,TGTGCCAGCGGACGGGGCTTCCTAGCCAAAAACATTCAGTACTTC,CASGRGFLAKNIQYF
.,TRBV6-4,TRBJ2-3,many,TGTGCCAGCAGTGACAAATGGACAGATACGCAGTATTTT,CASSDKWTDTQYF
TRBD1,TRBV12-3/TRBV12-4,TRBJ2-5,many,TGTGCCAGCAGCGGGACAGGGTTTACGGAGACCCAGTACTTC,CASSGTGFTETQYF
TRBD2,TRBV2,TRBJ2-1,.,TGTGCCAGATCCGGGACTAGCTCTTGGACGGGAGGCAATGAGCAGTTCTTC,CARSGTSSWTGGNEQFF
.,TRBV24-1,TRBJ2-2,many,TGTGCCACCAGGGCCTCAGGACCGCCCGAGCTGTTTTTT,CATRASGPPELFF
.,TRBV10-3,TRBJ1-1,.,TGTGCCATCAGTTCGACAGCGGACACTGAAGCTTTCTTT,CAISSTADTEAFF
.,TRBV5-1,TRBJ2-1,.,TGCGCCAGCAGCGGGCCACGTGAGCAGTTCTTC,CASSGPREQFF
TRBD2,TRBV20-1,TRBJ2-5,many,TGCAGTGCGGAACTAGCGGGGGAAGAGACCCAGTACTTC,CSAELAGEETQYF
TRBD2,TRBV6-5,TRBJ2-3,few,TGTGCCAGCAGTTACTCGCCCGCGGGAGGTCTAGATACGCAGTATTTT,CASSYSPAGGLDTQYF
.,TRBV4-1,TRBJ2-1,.,TGCGCCAGCAGCCAAGATGGGGGCGCCTACAATGAGCAGTTCTTC,CASSQDGGAYNEQFF
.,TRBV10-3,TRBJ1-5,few,TGTGCCATCAGCATGTTAGATCAGCCCCAGCATTTT,CAISMLDQPQHF
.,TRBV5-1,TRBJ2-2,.,TGCGCCAGCAGCATGAAGATAACCGGGGAGCTGTTTTTT,CASSMKITGELFF
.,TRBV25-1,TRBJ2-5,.,TGTGCCAGCAGTGAATATTCGTGGGGGCGGGAGACCCAGTACTTC,CASSEYSWGRETQYF
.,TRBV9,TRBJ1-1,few,TGTGCCAGCAGCGCAGAGGGGCAGGGGTACTCTGAAGCTTTCTTT,CASSAEGQGYSEAFF
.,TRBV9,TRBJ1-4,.,TGTGCCAGCAGTAATGCGGACAGTGGTCTGAATGAAAAACTGTTTTTT,CASSNADSGLNEKLFF
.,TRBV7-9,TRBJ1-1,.,TGTGCCAGCAGCTCGCACAGGGAGCGAGAGTTTTTTACTGAAGCTTTCTTT,CASSSHREREFFTEAFF
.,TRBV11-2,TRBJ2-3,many,TGTGCCAGCAGCTTAGACGGCGTCACAGATACGCAGTATTTT,CASSLDGVTDTQYF
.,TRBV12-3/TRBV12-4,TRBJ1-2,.,TGTGCCAGCAAAAATCAAGGCCGGCAGAAAGGGTATGGCTACACCTTC,CASKNQGRQKGYGYTF
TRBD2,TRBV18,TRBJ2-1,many,TGTGCCAGCTCACCACCGCGACTAGCGATTTACAATGAGCAGTTCTTC,CASSPPRLAIYNEQFF
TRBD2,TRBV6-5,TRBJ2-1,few,TGTGCCAGCGGTTACCGTCAGACTAGCGGGAGCGTCCATGAGCAGTTCTTC,CASGYRQTSGSVHEQFF
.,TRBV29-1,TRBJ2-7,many,TGCAGCGTTGTCCCGAGCCCCTACGAGCAGTACTTC,CSVVPSPYEQYF
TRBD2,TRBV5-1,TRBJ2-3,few,TGCGCCAGCAGCTTGTTCGGCCCTAGCGGGGGGTCAGATACGCAGTATTTT,CASSLFGPSGGSDTQYF
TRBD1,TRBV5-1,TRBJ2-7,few,TGCGCCAGCAGCTTGGGAGTGACAGGGAGCCACGAGCAGTACTTC,CASSLGVTGSHEQYF